This T cell receptor (beta chain) was observed in a study of blood T cells in healthy people across ages. Turning to this clonotype: Its target is unknown.

General study points: Investigators treated diversity estimates from one million T cells as underestimates.

Sample-barcoded 5' priming and a J-beta primer mix drove a second PCR of about 6 to 12 cycles. TCRdb itself ran the 5' RACE reads through MiXCR, one entry per CDR3 protein. This sample has 650,000 to 800,000 distinct CDR3 sequences, with approximately 48% found just once. The germline V gene encodes CDR1 WSHSY and CDR2 SAAADI. The CDR3 extends over 14 amino acids. The chain links TRBV10-2 to TRBJ2-5; the match to TRBD1 covers 7 bases. The DNA matches TRBJ2-7 better at its end, which makes the J call doubtful. This TCR was sampled from a man between 60 and 75 years old in good health. Input material: blood. CDR3 nucleotide sequence: TGCGCCAGCAGCCTAACCCCTACAGGGGCCGAGCAGTACTTC. This encodes CASSLTPTGAEQYF.